This TCR beta chain was found in a study of blood T cell repertoires in COVID-19. As for the study in general: Samples representing acute and convalescent COVID-19 were sourced from the United States, Italy and Spain. PBMCs, B-cell-depleted T cells, or T cells provided the cDNA or gDNA that made up the material.

In the authors' workflow: Researchers report that nucleated cell counts were estimated from reference gene primer amplification. Clones were read by immunoSEQ multiplex PCR, and TCRdb kept only the in-frame ones, dropping some. That table gives V, J and clone size, and the DNA gave D and trimming. The sample holds fewer than 95,000 clones, 75% to 90% seen once. This clone was found a few times. The CDR3 is 15 amino acids. From germline, CDR1 is SGHNT and CDR2 YYREEE (reference sequence). Germline trimming cut 6 bases from V and 7 bases from J; bases unmatched to any gene: 7. The V and J genes are TRBV5-4 and TRBJ2-2; the match to TRBD1 covers 12 bases. Sequencing was performed on peripheral blood. This TCR came from a male donor with acute or convalescent COVID-19. This chain's CDR3 is CASTSGTGGIGELFF. In nucleotides, the CDR3 is TGTGCCAGCACCTCCGGGACAGGGGGCATCGGGGAGCTGTTTTTT. The full variable domain, its missing parts supplied by reference TRBV5-4 and TRBJ2-2, is ETGVTQSPTHLIKTRGQQVTLRCSSQSGHNTVSWYQQALGQGPQFIFQYYREEENGRGNFPPRFSGLQFPNYSSELNVNALELDDSALYLCASTSGTGGIGELFFGEGSRLTVL.